This T cell receptor (beta chain) was observed in a study of T-cell memory formation after mild COVID-19. This clonotype came up a few times. The antigen is not known. A single record per CDR3 protein comes from TCRdb applying MiXCR to the 5' RACE reads. The data hold roughly 80,000 distinct CDR3 sequences, with 11% to 15% observed a single time. Study findings and constraints: CD8+ contracting clones occupied EMRA, while CD4+ ones occupied mainly CM and EM.

The CDR3 spans 20 residues. The V and J ends lost 7 bases and 3 bases, in that order; junction bases with no gene match: 25. Germline V gene sequence: CDR1 MNHNY, CDR2 SVGAGI (reference sequence). The sequence came from an adult woman who had mild COVID-19 (a few samples of this study predate the infection). Cell type and time point are not known. Material for sequencing was PBMCs or a T cell subset sorted from them (not recorded which). V usage is TRBV6-6 and J usage is TRBJ2-5; 8 positions match TRBD1. The CDR3 sequence is CASIVRGPPYEEPGEETQYF. CDR3 bases: TGTGCCAGCATCGTCAGGGGGCCCCCGTATGAGGAACCCGGAGAAGAGACCCAGTACTTC.